The 8 T cell receptor beta chains below were found in one sample sequenced in a study of CD8 T cells in ankylosing spondylitis. TCRdb fed the 5' RACE reads into MiXCR, producing one record per CDR3 protein. The table records some 180,000 distinct CDR3 sequences, 15% to 20% of them present only once. Sequencing input: blood, either unsorted or a sorted T cell fraction (not recorded which). The receptors here all came from a male donor aged 10 to 35 with ankylosing spondylitis or in good health (not recorded which).

This clonotype was counted ten times or more. V usage is TRBV11-2 and J usage is TRBJ2-3; 13 bases match TRBD2. The CDR3 covers 18 residues. Trimming removed 5 bases from V and 3 bases from J; junction bases left unmatched: 11. Germline V lookup: CDR1 SGHAT, CDR2 FQNNGV. CDR3 coding DNA: TGTGCCAGCAGCCAAGTAGACCGGACTAGCGGGAGAACAGATACGCAGTATTTT. This gives the protein CASSQVDRTSGRTDTQYF. Using reference TRBV11-2 and TRBJ2-3 for the parts outside the CDR3, the full variable domain is EAGVAQSPRYKIIEKRQSVAFWCNPISGHATLYWYQQILGQGPKLLIQFQNNGVVDDSQLPKDRFSAERLKGVDSTLKIQPAKLEDSAVYLCASSQVDRTSGRTDTQYFGPGTRLTVL.

This clonotype was seen ten or more times. The J gene is TRBJ1-2, the V gene TRBV20-1; D perhaps matches TRBD1 (5 bases). Germline V gene lookup returns CDR1 DFQATT and CDR2 SNEGSKA (reference sequence). There are 13 residues in the CDR3. The ends were cut back, 3 bases at V and 7 bases at J, with 15 bases in the middle. Written as DNA, the CDR3 is TGCAGTGCTAGTGGGGGGGTCCCCCTTGGCTACACCTTC. Translated, it gives CSASGGVPLGYTF.

This clonotype showed up many times. V usage is TRBV12-3 or TRBV12-4 and J usage is TRBJ2-5; 12 bases agree with TRBD2. This CDR3 spans 16 amino acids. V lost 5 bases, J lost 4 bases, and 8 bases stayed unmatched. The CDR3 protein is CASSRRGGLAGETQYF. CDR3 DNA: TGTGCCAGCAGTCGCCGGGGGGGACTAGCGGGAGAGACCCAGTACTTC.

Ten or more counts support this clonotype. This chain joins TRBV4-2 and TRBJ2-2; 13 positions agree with TRBD2. V lost 0 bases, J lost 2 bases, and 3 bases stayed unmatched. This CDR3 region has 18 residues. Germline V gene data show CDR1 as LGHNA and CDR2 as YNFKEQ. CDR3 amino acids: CASSQEGGLAGNTGELFF. CDR3 DNA sequence: TGTGCCAGCAGCCAAGAAGGGGGACTAGCGGGAAACACCGGGGAGCTGTTTTTT.

There are many counts of this clonotype. This rearrangement joins TRBV20-1 to TRBJ2-2; 7 bases match TRBD1. Per the germline V gene, CDR1 is DFQATT and CDR2 is SNEGSKA (reference sequence). The CDR3 has 14 residues. J was trimmed by 4 bases and V by 6 bases; bases with no gene match: 8. Written as DNA, the CDR3 is TGCAGTGCCACGACAGGGCCGGGCACCGGGGAGCTGTTTTTT. Protein product: CSATTGPGTGELFF.

This clonotype was counted many times. The V call is TRBV10-3, the J call TRBJ2-5; D remains ambiguous. Germline-derived CDR1 and CDR2 are ENHRY and SYGVKD. The CDR3 is made up of 11 amino acids. V lost 4 bases to trimming and J lost 5 bases, with 5 bases between them. CDR3 in amino acids: CAISGEETQYF. CDR3 coding DNA: TGTGCCATCAGTGGAGAGGAGACCCAGTACTTC.

This clonotype was found many times. The J gene is TRBJ2-5, the V gene TRBV12-3 or TRBV12-4, with a possible D match to TRBD2 (5 bases). The V end lost 3 bases, the J end lost 0 bases, and 8 bases lay between the germline ends. The CDR3 covers 14 residues. CDR3 DNA sequence: TGTGCCAGCAGTTTTCGGCGGGACCAAGAGACCCAGTACTTC. Amino acids: CASSFRRDQETQYF.

The table lists this clonotype with many counts. J is TRBJ2-7 and V is TRBV2, with 7 bases matching TRBD1. The V segment lost 8 bases and the J segment 6 bases; nucleotides outside the gene matches: 16. Germline V gene sequence: CDR1 SNHLY, CDR2 FYNNEI. The CDR3 length is 15 residues. The CDR3 DNA sequence: TGTGCCAGCCGGGACAGTAGCGCAGGGCCGGTCGAGCAGTACTTC. Translation: CASRDSSAGPVEQYF.